The clone carrying this TCR beta chain occurred many times. Its specificity is not known. Amplification of the TCR beta CDR3 (from genomic DNA) was done by two-round multiplex PCR. Primers specific to each TRBV and TRBJ gene were used in first-round PCR. TCRdb re-called the multiplex PCR reads with MiXCR, one entry per CDR3 protein. The data show roughly 30,000 distinct CDR3 sequences, around two fifths seen once. There are 14 residues in the CDR3. Germline CDR1 SGHKS, CDR2 YYEKEE (reference sequence). The ends were cut back, 0 bases at V and 1 base at J, with 8 bases in the middle. The source of the sample is a study of prognosis after radiotherapy for stage I lung cancer. Study-level results: Patients with and without metastases reportedly differed in TRBV and TRBJ gene usage frequencies.

The rearrangement links TRBV5-5 to TRBJ2-7; D may match TRBD1 or TRBD2 (5 bases each). The sequencing here drew on PBMCs, taken before or after stereotactic body radiation therapy (not recorded which). The TCR comes from a donor over 45 with non-small cell lung cancer. This CDR3 reads CASSLGDGSYEQYF. In nucleotides, the CDR3 is TGTGCCAGCAGCTTGGGGGACGGATCCTACGAGCAGTACTTC.